The 20 T cell receptor beta chains in this list originate from one sample, sequenced in a study of T cell responses to AZD1222 COVID-19 vaccine. This table comes from immunoSEQ multiplex PCR, and its TCRdb copy is limited to in-frame clones, with some not included. Counted here are 120,000 to 150,000 clones, around 90% occurring once; the ten biggest clones make up around 5%. The sample in question was peripheral blood, obtained on day 0 of AZD1222 vaccination. These receptor sequences come from an adult in good health.

This rearrangement joins TRBV19 to TRBJ1-1; D is possibly TRBD1 (6 bases). This CDR3 spans 14 amino acids. V gave up 5 bases and J gave up 5 bases, with 15 bases separating them. Germline loops: CDR1 LNHDA, CDR2 SQIVND (reference sequence). In nucleotides, the CDR3 is TGTGCCAGTAGTGCCCCCCGGGGGCGGACTGAAGCTTTCTTT. Translated, it gives CASSAPRGRTEAFF.

This chain connects TRBV4-2 to TRBJ1-4; 7 nucleotides match TRBD1. V lost 4 bases and J lost 8; bases outside the gene matches: 10. The CDR3 runs 15 residues. CDR1 LGHNA and CDR2 YNFKEQ come from the germline V gene. CDR3 nucleotides: TGTGCCAGCAGCCGTGACAGGGTCGGGGCCGAAAAACTGTTTTTT. This gives the protein CASSRDRVGAEKLFF.

The chain carries TRBV27 and TRBJ1-4; D gene unclear. This CDR3 comprises 14 residues. V lost 3 bases and J lost 4, with 9 bases in between. Looked up from germline, CDR1 is MNHEY and CDR2 is SMNVEV (reference sequence). The CDR3 reads CASSFYLGNEKLFF. The CDR3 DNA is TGTGCCAGCAGTTTTTATTTGGGTAATGAAAAACTGTTTTTT.

The chain has TRBV21-1 and TRBJ2-7; the D call in the table, TRBD2, was not verified against the DNA. TRBV21-1 constitutes a pseudogene. CDR3 length: 16 amino acids. DNA of the CDR3: TGTGCCAGCAGCAAGAAATGGGCGGGACGCTCCTACGAGCAGTACTTC. This codes for CASSKKWAGRSYEQYF.

The chain joins TRBV28 to TRBJ1-5, with D possibly TRBD1 on 6 matching bases. Germline-derived CDR1 and CDR2 are MDHEN and SYDVKM. The CDR3 has 13 residues. Between the trimmed V and J ends, which lost 5 bases and 6 bases, there was a span of 11 bases. The CDR3 is CASSVQGLQPQHF. The CDR3 DNA sequence: TGTGCCAGCAGTGTACAGGGACTTCAGCCCCAGCATTTT.

Concerning this clone: The junction differs from germline at one of its ends, possibly a read error. The V and J genes are TRBV14 and TRBJ1-4, with 7 bases matching TRBD1. CDR1 is SGHDN, CDR2 FVKESK, per germline. The CDR3 extends over 16 amino acids. The CDR3: CASSHRPGGFNEKLFF. Here the CDR3 DNA reads TGTGCCAGCAGCCATCGACCAGGGGGATTTAATGAGAAACTGTTTTTT.

The chain recombines TRBV6-2 or TRBV6-3 with TRBJ1-1; D is unclear. The CDR3 length is 13 residues. V was pared by 4 bases and J by 3 bases, with 9 bases between. Germline values: CDR1 MNHEY, CDR2 SVGEGT. In DNA form, the CDR3 reads TGTGCCAGCAGTTTTGGACGGTACACTGAAGCTTTCTTT. Its translation: CASSFGRYTEAFF.

The CDR3 protein is CASSYGTGPEAFF. In DNA, the CDR3 is TGTGCCAGCAGTTACGGGACAGGGCCTGAAGCTTTCTTT. The V and J genes are TRBV6-2 or TRBV6-3 and TRBJ1-1; 9 nucleotides align to TRBD1. The CDR3 consists of 13 residues. The germline V gene has CDR1 MNHEY and CDR2 SVGEGT. V trimming: 2 bases; J trimming: 6 bases; junction bases outside the gene matches: 1.

This clone was detected only once. The rearrangement links TRBV5-4 to TRBJ2-2; D is ambiguous. The CDR3 contains 14 residues. Trimming removed 4 bases at V and 2 bases at J, with 9 bases between. Germline V CDR1 and CDR2: SGHNT, YYREEE (reference sequence). As DNA, the CDR3 is TGTGCCAGCAGCCAGGAGATTAACACCGGGGAGCTGTTTTTT. This sequence encodes CASSQEINTGELFF.

This clone was picked up one time. A read error may produce the germline difference seen at one junction end. This rearrangement joins TRBV4-1 to TRBJ2-2; 10 bases map to TRBD2. The germline gives CDR1 MGHRA, CDR2 YSYEKL. This CDR3 comprises 15 residues. The CDR3 sequence is CASGQASGRTGELFF. The CDR3, as DNA: TGCGCCAGCGGCCAGGCTAGCGGGAGAACCGGGGAGCTGTTTTTT.

The count of this clone is one. This chain links TRBV9 with TRBJ2-7; weak D call: TRBD2 (5 bases). Trimming removed 0 bases from V and 4 bases from J, with 11 bases in between. CDR1 is SGDLS and CDR2 is YYNGEE in the germline V gene. The CDR3 has 14 residues. DNA for the CDR3: TGTGCCAGCAGCGTAGGTGGGAGCGGTTACGAGCAGTACTTC. Its protein is CASSVGGSGYEQYF.

V usage is TRBV7-6 and J usage is TRBJ2-5; no reliable D call. V lost 0 bases to trimming and J lost 8 bases, with 13 bases between them. Germline CDR1 SGHVS, CDR2 FNYEAQ. The CDR3 is 14 residues long. CDR3 in amino acids: CASSLAPVAQTQYF. The CDR3 DNA sequence: TGTGCCAGCAGCTTAGCACCGGTAGCCCAAACCCAGTACTTC.

This clone was observed a handful of times. The chain employs TRBV7-9 and TRBJ1-1; D uncertain. CDR1 SEHNR and CDR2 FQNEAQ come from the germline V gene (reference sequence). The germline V and J ends were trimmed by 2 bases and 10 bases, with 8 bases remaining between them. This CDR3 has 11 residues. This CDR3 is CASSLNLGAFF. Written as DNA, the CDR3 is TGTGCCAGCAGCTTAAACTTGGGAGCTTTCTTT.

V and J are TRBV12-3 or TRBV12-4 and TRBJ2-1, with D unclear. This CDR3 spans 11 amino acids. Trimming took off 6 bases at V and 12 bases at J, with 12 bases between the two ends. The CDR3, as DNA: TGTGCCAGCAGACACCTTGCGTCGCAGTTCTTC. It encodes CASRHLASQFF.

The rearrangement joins TRBV27 to TRBJ1-4; D possibly corresponds to TRBD1 (6 bases). Trimming removed 5 bases at V and 7 bases at J, with 14 bases between. Per germline, CDR1 MNHEY and CDR2 SMNVEV (reference sequence). The CDR3 runs 14 residues. CDR3 loop: CASSPPGAREKLFF. For the CDR3, the DNA is TGTGCCAGCAGTCCTCCGGGGGCTCGTGAAAAACTGTTTTTT.

The chain links TRBV7-9 to TRBJ2-7; 8 nucleotides line up with TRBD1. The germline V gene encodes CDR1 SEHNR and CDR2 FQNEAQ (reference sequence). The CDR3 consists of 15 residues. The junction had 11 bases not matched to a gene; V was cut back by 5 bases and J by 5 bases. This chain's CDR3 is CASSPGQGLSNEQYF. The CDR3 DNA reads as TGTGCCAGCAGCCCTGGACAGGGCTTATCAAACGAGCAGTACTTC.

The chain employs TRBV19 and TRBJ2-2; 14 nucleotides match TRBD2. V was clipped by 6 bases and J by 5 bases; unmatched bases: 17. This CDR3 is built from 20 residues. Germline V CDR1 and CDR2: LNHDA, SQIVND (reference sequence). The CDR3 sequence is CASSYSFRGLAGARTGELFF. Here the CDR3 DNA reads TGTGCCAGTAGCTATTCGTTTAGGGGACTAGCGGGAGCTAGGACCGGGGAGCTGTTTTTT.

The CDR3 bases are TGTGCCAGCAGCTTGGTAGGAGGAGCGGGAGGGCCTTACGAGACCCAGTACTTC. Protein: CASSLVGGAGGPYETQYF. The J gene is TRBJ2-5, the V gene TRBV5-6; the match to TRBD2 covers 10 bases. V lost 0 bases and J lost 5; bases outside the gene matches: 13. Looked up from germline, CDR1 is SGHDT and CDR2 is YYEEEE. The CDR3 loop spans 18 amino acids. The full variable domain, with the rest looked up from reference TRBV5-6 and TRBJ2-5, is DAGVTQSPTHLIKTRGQQVTLRCSPKSGHDTVSWYQQALGQGPQFIFQYYEEEERQRGNFPDRFSGHQFPNYSSELNVNALLLGDSALYLCASSLVGGAGGPYETQYFGPGTRLLVL.

This clone was counted once. The DNA for the CDR3 is TGTGCCAGCAGCTTAGTGGGCGGGGACGGCGATGAGCAGTTCTTC. This translates into CASSLVGGDGDEQFF. The chain couples TRBV11-2 to TRBJ2-1; the D gene is possibly TRBD2 (6 bases). CDR1 and CDR2 from the germline V gene are SGHAT and FQNNGV. The CDR3 contains 15 residues. With 1 base removed from V and 8 bases from J, the gap between germline ends came to 15 bases.

The chain has TRBV19 and TRBJ2-7; D unresolved. Trimming removed 5 bases at V and 5 bases at J, with 16 bases between. The CDR3 extends over 14 amino acids. Germline CDR1 reads LNHDA; CDR2 reads SQIVND (reference sequence). CDR3 nucleotide sequence: TGTGCCAGTAGTTTCCGCCCGGACGGTAACGAGCAGTACTTC. It is translated as CASSFRPDGNEQYF.